The 17 T cell receptor beta chains below all came from one sample that was sequenced in a study of shared clonotypes between healthy human individuals. The method was immunoSEQ multiplex PCR; TCRdb's version includes in-frame clones alone and lacks a portion of them. The data show more than 450,000 clones, about four fifths seen once. Sequencing used PBMCs. Source of these receptors: a woman aged 40 to 55 in good health. Some clones in this sample may be carry-over from other donors' samples.

V is TRBV18 and J is TRBJ2-3; D is unresolved. The germline gives CDR1 KGHSH, CDR2 LQKENI. V was cut by 4 bases and J by 3 bases, with 5 bases left in between. CDR3 length: 12 amino acids. DNA for the CDR3: TGTGCCAGCTCACTCTGGACAGATACGCAGTATTTT. Protein: CASSLWTDTQYF.

This clone was found a few times. This rearrangement joins TRBV7-8 to TRBJ1-2, with D possibly TRBD1 on 6 matching bases. There are 12 residues in the CDR3. Trimming removed 5 bases from V and 13 bases from J, with 17 bases in between. Germline loops: CDR1 SGHVS, CDR2 FQNEAQ. In nucleotides, the CDR3 is TGTGCCAGCAGCCTACAGGCAGGGGTCGGCACCTTC. This codes for CASSLQAGVGTF. The complete variable domain, with remaining parts taken from reference TRBV7-8 and TRBJ1-2, reads GAGVSQSPRYKVAKRGQDVALRCDPISGHVSLFWYQQALGQGPEFLTYFQNEAQLDKSGLPSDRFFAERPEGSVSTLKIQRTQQEDSAVYLCASSLQAGVGTFGSGTRLTVV.

The chain uses TRBV28 and TRBJ2-1; TRBD2 agrees at 12 bases. From germline, CDR1 is MDHEN and CDR2 SYDVKM. V lost 8 bases, J lost 7 bases, and 6 bases stayed unmatched. This CDR3 contains 14 residues. The CDR3 nucleotides are TGTGCCAGCGAGCTAGCGGGAGGGAAGAATGAGCAGTTCTTC. As protein: CASELAGGKNEQFF.

The V and J genes are TRBV7-9 and TRBJ1-4; 7 bases fit TRBD1. The germline V gene encodes CDR1 SEHNR and CDR2 FQNEAQ (reference sequence). Unmatched junction bases numbered 7, after V lost 5 bases and J lost 7 bases. CDR3 length: 14 amino acids. The CDR3 protein is CASSQTQGGEKLFF. The CDR3 bases are TGTGCCAGCAGCCAAACCCAGGGGGGTGAAAAACTGTTTTTT.

V gene TRBV7-3 combines with J gene TRBJ2-7; TRBD1 agrees at 7 bases. Unmatched junction bases numbered 3, after V lost 3 bases and J lost 4 bases. The CDR3 sequence is 13 residues long. Germline V gives CDR1 SGHTA, CDR2 FQGTGA. CDR3 DNA sequence: TGTGCCAGCAGCTTCGACAGGGCGTACGAGCAGTACTTC. Translated, it gives CASSFDRAYEQYF.

The chain links TRBV10-3 to TRBJ2-7; a weak D match, TRBD1 (5 bases). From germline, CDR1 is ENHRY and CDR2 SYGVKD. The length of the CDR3 is 16 residues. Trimming shortened V by 2 bases and J by 2 bases, and 16 bases separated the two germline ends. The CDR3 here is CAISEPALAGPYEQYF. DNA for the CDR3: TGTGCCATCAGTGAGCCGGCATTGGCAGGGCCCTACGAGCAGTACTTC.

The chain is built from TRBV27 and TRBJ2-7; D call uncertain. V was clipped by 3 bases and J by 3 bases, with 15 bases between them. Looked up from germline, CDR1 is MNHEY and CDR2 is SMNVEV (reference sequence). The CDR3 loop spans 15 amino acids. CDR3 protein: CASSFLYDINYEQYF. The CDR3 region has the DNA TGTGCCAGCAGTTTTCTCTACGACATAAACTACGAGCAGTACTTC.

The CDR3 DNA reads TGTGCCAGCAGTTTATCCGAAGAGACCCAGTACTTC. Translation: CASSLSEETQYF. The gene calls are TRBV28 and TRBJ2-5; no firm D call. Trimming removed 1 base from V and 3 bases from J, with 3 bases in between. This CDR3 region has 12 residues. Per the germline V gene, CDR1 is MDHEN and CDR2 is SYDVKM. Using reference TRBV28 and TRBJ2-5 for the parts outside the CDR3, the full variable domain is DVKVTQSSRYLVKRTGEKVFLECVQDMDHENMFWYRQDPGLGLRLIYFSYDVKMKEKGDIPEGYSVSREKKERFSLILESASTNQTSMYLCASSLSEETQYFGPGTRLLVL.

The chain uses TRBV4-1 and TRBJ2-4; no definite D call. In germline, CDR1 is MGHRA, CDR2 YSYEKL. CDR3 length: 15 amino acids. Trimming removed 0 bases from V and 6 bases from J, with 12 bases in between. This CDR3 reads CASSQEEYGRNIQYF. The CDR3 DNA is TGCGCCAGCAGCCAAGAGGAGTACGGAAGAAACATTCAGTACTTC.

V is TRBV18 and J is TRBJ2-3, with 11 bases identical to TRBD2. The V and J ends lost 5 bases and 3 bases, in that order; junction bases with no gene match: 4. The CDR3 sequence is 15 residues long. CDR1 and CDR2 from the germline V gene are KGHSH and LQKENI. The CDR3 here is CASSARTSGTDTQYF. The CDR3 nucleotides are TGTGCCAGCTCAGCAAGGACTAGCGGGACAGATACGCAGTATTTT.

The genes are TRBV29-1 and TRBJ1-1; a possible D gene is TRBD1 (5 bases). The V and J ends lost 4 bases and 5 bases respectively, with 8 bases between them. The CDR3 sequence is 11 residues long. Germline V lookup: CDR1 SQVTM, CDR2 ANQGSEA. The DNA of the CDR3 is TGCAGCGTTGGGAAGGGGACTGAAGCTTTCTTT. Translated: CSVGKGTEAFF. Full variable domain (outside the CDR3, taken from reference TRBV29-1 and TRBJ1-1): SAVISQKPSRDICQRGTSLTIQCQVDSQVTMMFWYRQQPGQSLTLIATANQGSEATYESGFVIDKFPISRPNLTFSTLTVSNMSPEDSSIYLCSVGKGTEAFFGQGTRLTVV.

A few counts support this clone. The gene calls are TRBV5-1 and TRBJ1-1; TRBD1 might be the D (5 bases). The CDR3 runs to 14 residues. Between the trimmed V and J ends, which lost 0 bases and 4 bases, there was a span of 10 bases. Germline V CDR1 and CDR2: SGHRS, YFSETQ. The CDR3 region is CASSLGGEGTEAFF. CDR3 nucleotide sequence: TGCGCCAGCAGCTTGGGAGGGGAGGGCACTGAAGCTTTCTTT.

The V call is TRBV28, the J call TRBJ1-4; TRBD1 might be the D (5 bases). The CDR3 length is 15 residues. V was cut by 6 bases and J by 6 bases, with 17 bases left in between. From germline, CDR1 is MDHEN and CDR2 SYDVKM. The CDR3 reads CASSPLGLGDEKLFF. CDR3 DNA sequence: TGTGCCAGCAGCCCCCTCGGACTGGGGGATGAAAAACTGTTTTTT.

The gene calls are TRBV11-2 and TRBJ2-1, with 10 bases identical to TRBD2. Germline V lookup: CDR1 SGHAT, CDR2 FQNNGV. The CDR3 is made up of 15 amino acids. The trim removed 5 bases at V and 1 base at J, leaving 2 bases unmatched. CDR3: CASSMGLASYNEQFF. Here the CDR3 DNA reads TGTGCCAGCAGCATGGGACTAGCGTCCTACAATGAGCAGTTCTTC.

The chain couples TRBV7-9 to TRBJ2-3, with 10 positions matching TRBD2. This CDR3 contains 15 residues. Trimming removed 5 bases from V and 3 bases from J; junction bases left unmatched: 5. Germline V gene sequence: CDR1 SEHNR, CDR2 FQNEAQ (reference sequence). For the CDR3, the DNA is TGTGCCAGCAGCCGAATAGCGGGAGGAACAGATACGCAGTATTTT. Protein sequence: CASSRIAGGTDTQYF.

The chain joins TRBV27 to TRBJ1-3; the D gene is possibly TRBD1 (6 bases). This CDR3 has 16 amino acids. In germline, CDR1 is MNHEY, CDR2 SMNVEV (reference sequence). V gave up 6 bases and J gave up 3 bases, with 18 bases separating them. CDR3 coding DNA: TGTGCCAGCAGACAGGGAAATAAGATTTGTGGAAACACCATATATTTT. It yields the protein CASRQGNKICGNTIYF.

The chain uses TRBV7-9 and TRBJ1-5; D uncertain. Trimming shortened V by 10 bases and J by 0 bases, and 7 bases separated the two germline ends. The V gene's germline CDR1 is SEHNR and CDR2 FQNEAQ (reference sequence). This CDR3 contains 12 residues. In DNA form, the CDR3 reads TGTGCCACGTCAAATAGCAATCAGCCCCAGCATTTT. Its translation is CATSNSNQPQHF.